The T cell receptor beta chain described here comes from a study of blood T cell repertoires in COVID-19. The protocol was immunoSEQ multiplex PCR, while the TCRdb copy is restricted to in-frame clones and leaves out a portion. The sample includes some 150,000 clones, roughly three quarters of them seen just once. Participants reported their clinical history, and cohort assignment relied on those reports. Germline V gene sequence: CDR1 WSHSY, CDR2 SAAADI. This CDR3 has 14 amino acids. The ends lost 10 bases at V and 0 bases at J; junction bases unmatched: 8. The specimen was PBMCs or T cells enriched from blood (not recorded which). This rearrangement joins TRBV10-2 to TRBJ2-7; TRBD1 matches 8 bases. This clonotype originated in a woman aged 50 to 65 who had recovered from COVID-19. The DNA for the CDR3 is TGCGCCACCTCGGACAGGGCGAGCTCCTACGAGCAGTACGTC. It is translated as CATSDRASSYEQYV.